The 23 T cell receptor beta chains in this list originate from one sample, sequenced in a study of T cells in Graves' hyperthyroidism and ophthalmopathy. TCR beta CDR3 region amplification was performed from RNA transcripts. The TCR CDR3 first-round RT-PCR relied on the HTBI primer set. Via MiXCR, TCRdb re-called the multiplex PCR reads, giving one row per CDR3 protein. Among fewer than 550,000 distinct CDR3 sequences, 15% to 18% were seen once, and the ten largest hold around 7.7%. What was sequenced was blood. The receptor source for this set is a woman younger than 35 with Graves' hyperthyroidism.

Concerning this clonotype: A much bigger clone sits one base away, suggesting this may be a read error. The V and J genes are TRBV7-9 and TRBJ1-1, with D unclear. Germline V gene data show CDR1 as SEHNR and CDR2 as FQNEAQ (reference sequence). CDR3 size: 13 residues. CDR3 in DNA: TGTGCCAGCAGCTTGGGTATGAACACTAAAGCTTTCTTT. It codes for CASSLGMNTKAFF.

This clonotype was picked up many times. V is TRBV7-9 and J is TRBJ2-7; 8 nucleotides match TRBD1. The length of the CDR3 is 13 residues. Per germline, CDR1 SEHNR and CDR2 FQNEAQ (reference sequence). J lost 6 bases, V lost 5 bases, and 6 bases had no gene match. The CDR3 coding sequence is TGTGCCAGCAGCACTGGACAGGGAGGCGAGCAGTACTTC. It yields the protein CASSTGQGGEQYF.

A remark on this clonotype: Germline is not matched at one junction end, which may reflect a read error. This chain connects TRBV5-5 to TRBJ2-1; TRBD1 matches 7 bases. This CDR3 has 14 residues. The germline V gene has CDR1 SGHKS and CDR2 YYEKEE (reference sequence). The CDR3 DNA is TGTACCAGCAGCTCGGGACAGTATTTGAATGAGCAGTTCTTC. It yields the protein CTSSSGQYLNEQFF.

The rearrangement uses TRBV29-1 and TRBJ2-3; D is possibly TRBD1 (5 bases). Germline V lookup: CDR1 SQVTM, CDR2 ANQGSEA. The V gene lost 4 bases and the J gene lost 10 bases, with 15 bases spanning the gap. The length of the CDR3 is 12 residues. The DNA for the CDR3 is TGCAGCGTTGCCAGGGCCCAAAGTTCGCAGTATTTT. This codes for CSVARAQSSQYF.

This clonotype was observed many times. The chain joins TRBV2 to TRBJ2-5, with TRBD2 matching over 7 bases. Trimming cost V 2 bases and J 5 bases; bases outside gene matches: 8. This CDR3 is 15 amino acids long. Germline V gives CDR1 SNHLY, CDR2 FYNNEI. CDR3 protein: CASSETSDSRETQYF. The CDR3 coding sequence is TGTGCCAGCAGTGAAACTAGCGACTCCAGGGAGACCCAGTACTTC. Looking up the rest from reference TRBV2 and TRBJ2-5 gives the full variable domain: EPEVTQTPSHQVTQMGQEVILRCVPISNHLYFYWYRQILGQKVEFLVSFYNNEISEKSEIFDDQFSVERPDGSNFTLKIRSTKLEDSAMYFCASSETSDSRETQYFGPGTRLLVL.

The sample holds many counts of this clonotype. J is TRBJ1-2 and V is TRBV5-6; D ambiguous. CDR3 length equals 13 residues. Germline values: CDR1 SGHDT, CDR2 YYEEEE. The ends were cut back, 0 bases at V and 6 bases at J, with 9 bases in the middle. The CDR3 DNA sequence: TGTGCCAGCAGCTTGGTTAGTTCGAATGGCTACACCTTC. This gives the protein CASSLVSSNGYTF.

This clonotype was counted many times. The genes are TRBV3-1 and TRBJ1-3; D is perhaps TRBD1 (6 bases). V lost 1 base and J 2 bases, leaving 9 bases between the germline ends. The CDR3 is 15 residues long. Germline V gene sequence: CDR1 LGHDT, CDR2 YNNKEL (reference sequence). For the CDR3, the DNA is TGTGCCAGCAGCCAAGCGGGGGCGGCTGGAAACACCATATATTTT. Encoded protein: CASSQAGAAGNTIYF.

This clonotype was seen many times. CDR3 loop: CASSFLMGTTDTQYF. CDR3 DNA: TGTGCCAGCAGTTTCCTAATGGGGACGACAGATACGCAGTATTTT. The rearrangement links TRBV6-2 or TRBV6-3 to TRBJ2-3, with D perhaps matching TRBD1 or TRBD2 (5 bases each). V was cut by 4 bases and J by 3 bases, with 14 bases left in between. Germline values: CDR1 MNHEY, CDR2 SVGEGT. The CDR3 runs 15 residues.

This clonotype was picked up many times. In DNA form, the CDR3 reads TGCGCCAGCAGCGTAACGGGGCGGGACCACAATGAGCAGTTCTTC. As protein: CASSVTGRDHNEQFF. J is TRBJ2-1 and V is TRBV5-1; possible D gene TRBD2, 6 bases. This CDR3 is 15 amino acids long. The V end was cut by 4 bases, the J end by 5 bases, with 16 bases between. CDR1 SGHRS and CDR2 YFSETQ come from the germline V gene.

This clonotype appeared a few times. The rearrangement links TRBV20-1 to TRBJ2-7; D is unresolved. V shed 6 bases and J shed 2 bases, with 14 bases lying between them. Germline assignment: CDR1 DFQATT and CDR2 SNEGSKA (reference sequence). The CDR3 totals 13 residues. The CDR3 is CSAGTVHTYEQYF. For the CDR3, the DNA is TGCAGTGCCGGCACCGTTCATACCTACGAGCAGTACTTC.

In regard to this clonotype: Just one base apart from a much larger clone, this may be a read error. The V gene is TRBV3-1, the J gene TRBJ2-1; D remains unclear. Germline-derived CDR1 and CDR2 are LGHDT and YNNKEL (reference sequence). The CDR3 length is 14 residues. The CDR3 DNA is TGTGCCAGCAGCCACGACGACGGATCCAATGAGCGGTTCTTC. It codes for CASSHDDGSNERFF.

At least ten counts were recorded for this clonotype. This chain links TRBV7-2 with TRBJ2-1; a weak D match, TRBD1 (6 bases). Trimming pared 1 base from V and 7 bases from J, leaving 14 bases between. CDR1 and CDR2 (germline): SGHTA, FQGNSA. CDR3 size: 15 residues. CDR3 coding DNA: TGTGCCAGCAGCTTAGATAGGGGGACGGGAAATGAGCAGTTCTTC. This codes for CASSLDRGTGNEQFF. Using reference TRBV7-2 and TRBJ2-1 for the parts outside the CDR3, the full variable domain is GAGVSQSPSNKVTEKGKDVELRCDPISGHTALYWYRQSLGQGLEFLIYFQGNSAPDKSGLPSDRFSAERTGGSVSTLTIQRTQQEDSAVYLCASSLDRGTGNEQFFGPGTRLTVL.

A remark on this clonotype: One end of the junction fails to match germline, which may point to a read error. This sequence joins TRBV27 and TRBJ1-3, with a tentative D call TRBD1 (5 bases). The CDR3 has 16 residues. Germline assignment: CDR1 MNHEY and CDR2 SMNVEV (reference sequence). For the CDR3, the DNA is TGTGCCAGCAGTCTGAGCGACCCACTCGGGGGAAGCACCATATATTTT. Translation: CASSLSDPLGGSTIYF.

The CDR3 DNA sequence: TGTGCCAGCAGGGCCGGGCCCAACAATGAGCAGTTCTTC. This translates into CASRAGPNNEQFF. V gene TRBV5-5 combines with J gene TRBJ2-1, with D hard to call. Per the germline V gene, CDR1 is SGHKS and CDR2 is YYEKEE (reference sequence). Between the trimmed V and J ends, which lost 5 bases and 5 bases, there was a span of 11 bases. This CDR3 spans 13 amino acids.

CDR3 coding DNA: TGCGCCAGCAGTGACGGACTAGCGGCTCAAGAGACCCAGTACTTC. This translates into CASSDGLAAQETQYF. This chain uses TRBV10-1 with TRBJ2-5; 10 bases agree with TRBD2. The CDR3 covers 15 residues. Trimming cost V 3 bases and J 2 bases; bases outside gene matches: 3. Germline V gene lookup returns CDR1 WNHNN and CDR2 SYGVQD (reference sequence).

Comment on this clonotype: A much larger clone lies a single base off, so this may be a read error. The rearrangement joins TRBV27 to TRBJ2-2; possible D gene TRBD1, 8 bases. Trimming shortened V by 4 bases and J by 10 bases, and 16 bases separated the two germline ends. The germline CDR1 and CDR2 sequences are MNHEY and SMNVEV (reference sequence). This CDR3 contains 14 residues. The chain's CDR3 is CASSSQGGNEELFF. The CDR3 DNA follows: TGTGCCAGCAGTTCACAGGGGGGGAACGAGGAGCTGTTTTTT.

This clonotype was seen many times. The chain carries TRBV28 and TRBJ2-7, with D possibly TRBD1 on 6 matching bases. Germline assignment: CDR1 MDHEN and CDR2 SYDVKM. The CDR3 is 12 residues long. Trimming left V 6 bases short and J 2 bases short, with 8 bases between. CDR3 DNA: TGTGCCAGCAGGGACAGAGCCTACGAGCAGTACTTC. This sequence encodes CASRDRAYEQYF.

The gene calls are TRBV11-2 and TRBJ2-5, with 16 bases identical to TRBD2. V gave up 3 bases and J gave up 2 bases; unmatched junction bases: 3. Per the germline V gene, CDR1 is SGHAT and CDR2 is FQNNGV. This CDR3 has 17 amino acids. CDR3 DNA: TGTGCCAGCAGCTTGGGACTAGCGGGGGGGCGGCAAGAGACCCAGTACTTC. Translating it yields CASSLGLAGGRQETQYF.

The chain links TRBV20-1 to TRBJ2-5; 9 bases fit TRBD2. The trim removed 6 bases at V and 0 bases at J, leaving 2 bases unmatched. This CDR3 spans 13 amino acids. Germline V gene sequence: CDR1 DFQATT, CDR2 SNEGSKA (reference sequence). The CDR3 sequence: CSARLADQETQYF. In DNA form, the CDR3 reads TGCAGTGCCCGACTAGCGGACCAAGAGACCCAGTACTTC.

The V gene is TRBV12-3 or TRBV12-4, the J gene TRBJ2-7; TRBD1 matches at 10 bases. V trimming: 6 bases; J trimming: 5 bases; junction bases outside the gene matches: 4. The CDR3 runs 13 residues. Here the CDR3 DNA reads TGTGCCAGCAGGGGGACAGGGGCCGACGAGCAGTACTTC. As protein: CASRGTGADEQYF.

In its sample, this clonotype was seen many times. The genes are TRBV6-1 and TRBJ2-4; D uncertain. V was trimmed by 2 bases and J by 8 bases, leaving 10 bases between them. The CDR3 sequence is 13 residues long. Per germline, CDR1 MNHNS and CDR2 SASEGT. The CDR3 bases are TGTGCCAGCAGTGAAAAGGTAGCCCACATTCAGTACTTC. Its protein product is CASSEKVAHIQYF.

In this sample, this clonotype turned up many times. This chain joins TRBV14 and TRBJ1-6; tentative D call: TRBD1 (6 bases). Germline V gene lookup returns CDR1 SGHDN and CDR2 FVKESK. V was cut by 3 bases and J by 4 bases, with 13 bases left in between. The CDR3 spans 16 residues. DNA for the CDR3: TGTGCCAGCAGCCACTCCTCTACAGGGTATAATTCACCCCTCCACTTT. Encoded protein: CASSHSSTGYNSPLHF.

This clonotype was recorded once. The V call is TRBV6-1, the J call TRBJ1-5; 7 nucleotides agree with TRBD1. With 5 bases clipped from V and 7 bases from J, the junction kept 8 bases outside the gene matches. Germline V gene data show CDR1 as MNHNS and CDR2 as SASEGT. This CDR3 region has 14 residues. DNA for the CDR3: TGTGCCAGCAGTCAGGGGACAGTGGGACAGCCCCAGCATTTT. Translating gives CASSQGTVGQPQHF.